The 18 T cell receptor beta chains given below trace back to one sample, sequenced in a study of blood T cell repertoires in COVID-19. Generated by immunoSEQ multiplex PCR, the TCRdb table keeps only in-frame clones and is missing some. The sample includes about 61,000 clones, 65% to 85% seen only once; the top ten take 5.5%. The specimen was peripheral blood. These receptors were collected from a woman between 65 and 79 years old with acute or convalescent COVID-19.

This clone has a handful of counts. The chain employs TRBV5-1 and TRBJ1-6, with D possibly TRBD1 on 6 matching bases. CDR3 size: 14 residues. Trimming removed 3 bases at V and 8 bases at J, with 12 bases between. Germline V lookup: CDR1 SGHRS, CDR2 YFSETQ. CDR3 protein: CASSWGGQYSPLHF. CDR3 DNA sequence: TGCGCCAGCAGCTGGGGCGGACAGTATTCACCCCTCCACTTT.

This chain connects TRBV7-3 to TRBJ2-2; D might be TRBD1 (7 bases). Trimming cost V 3 bases and J 4 bases, with 12 bases left between them. CDR1 is SGHTA, CDR2 FQGTGA, per germline. The CDR3 totals 15 residues. The CDR3 DNA reads TGTGCCAGCAGCTTTGGGACAGCGGGCACCGGGGAGCTGTTTTTT. As protein: CASSFGTAGTGELFF.

The chain carries TRBV7-2 and TRBJ2-3; 9 positions agree with TRBD2. The V gene end was trimmed by 2 bases and the J gene end by 5 bases; junction bases not matched to a gene: 14. This CDR3 has 18 residues. The germline V gene encodes CDR1 SGHTA and CDR2 FQGNSA. The CDR3 loop is CASSLFGLAGPLGDTQYF. The CDR3 coding sequence is TGTGCCAGCAGCTTATTTGGTCTAGCGGGGCCCCTCGGAGATACGCAGTATTTT.

DNA for the CDR3: TGTGCCAGCAGTGAGGTCGCGGGCTCCTACAATGAGCAGTTCTTC. It codes for CASSEVAGSYNEQFF. The chain recombines TRBV6-1 with TRBJ2-1; TRBD2 is a possible D gene (5 bases). The CDR3 sequence is 15 residues long. V lost 3 bases and J lost 0, with 9 bases in between. Germline V lookup: CDR1 MNHNS, CDR2 SASEGT.

With regard to this clone: The sample has other DNA sequences that encode this CDR3 too. The genes are TRBV2 and TRBJ1-5, with 9 nucleotides matching TRBD1. From germline, CDR1 is SNHLY and CDR2 FYNNEI. Trimming cost V 3 bases and J 6 bases; bases outside gene matches: 3. The CDR3 totals 14 residues. The CDR3 nucleotides are TGTGCCAGCAGTGAGGGACAGGGCCGTCAGCCCCAGCATTTT. This encodes CASSEGQGRQPQHF.

The V and J genes are TRBV7-9 and TRBJ1-4, with D perhaps TRBD1 (5 bases). V was cut by 2 bases and J by 6 bases, with 10 bases left in between. The germline V gene encodes CDR1 SEHNR and CDR2 FQNEAQ (reference sequence). This CDR3 comprises 14 residues. The CDR3 bases are TGTGCCAGCAGCTTAATGCAGGGCGATGAAAAACTGTTTTTT. Amino acids: CASSLMQGDEKLFF.

V usage is TRBV19 and J usage is TRBJ2-3, with 7 bases that match TRBD1. V trimming: 6 bases; J trimming: 1 base; junction bases outside the gene matches: 16. CDR1 and CDR2 from the germline V gene are LNHDA and SQIVND (reference sequence). The CDR3 is 18 amino acids. The chain's CDR3 is CASSGVRQRQGGTDTQYF. The CDR3 DNA is TGTGCCAGTAGCGGGGTACGACAAAGACAGGGAGGCACAGATACGCAGTATTTT.

The chain employs TRBV6-5 and TRBJ2-5; 8 bases are a match to TRBD2. Trimming cost V 6 bases and J 2 bases; bases outside gene matches: 5. This CDR3 is built from 14 residues. The V gene's germline CDR1 is MNHEY and CDR2 SVGAGI. The CDR3 DNA sequence: TGTGCCAGCAGGGGCGGGGGGTTACAAGAGACCCAGTACTTC. This translates into CASRGGGLQETQYF.

The chain links TRBV5-1 to TRBJ2-1; D perhaps matches TRBD2 (6 bases). CDR1 SGHRS and CDR2 YFSETQ come from the germline V gene. Trimming stripped 0 bases from V and 6 bases from J, with 7 bases between. This CDR3 contains 13 residues. Written as DNA, the CDR3 is TGCGCCAGCAGCTTGGCCGGGGGCAATGAGCAGTTCTTC. This encodes CASSLAGGNEQFF.

This clone was counted a few times. The CDR3 nucleotides are TGCGCCAGCAGCTTGGAGTTAGGGGGCCCCTACAATGAGCAGTTCTTC. The encoded protein is CASSLELGGPYNEQFF. This chain connects TRBV5-1 to TRBJ2-1, with 7 bases fitting TRBD1. The CDR3 consists of 16 residues. Germline loops: CDR1 SGHRS, CDR2 YFSETQ. V was pared by 0 bases and J by 2 bases, with 5 bases of the junction left unmatched.

The chain links TRBV5-1 to TRBJ2-5; unclear D gene. The germline gives CDR1 SGHRS, CDR2 YFSETQ. Trimming left V 0 bases short and J 5 bases short, with 8 bases between. The CDR3 is made up of 13 amino acids. CDR3 region: CASSLAPLETQYF. The CDR3 DNA follows: TGCGCCAGCAGCTTGGCTCCCTTGGAGACCCAGTACTTC.

The rearrangement links TRBV14 to TRBJ1-4; 7 nucleotides agree with TRBD1. This CDR3 spans 14 amino acids. Trimming at V came to 3 bases and at J to 4 bases, leaving 2 bases not matched to a gene. CDR1 and CDR2 (germline): SGHDN, FVKESK. CDR3 sequence: CASSHDRVNEKLFF. The CDR3 coding sequence is TGTGCCAGCAGCCACGACAGGGTTAATGAAAAACTGTTTTTT.

The genes are TRBV3-1 (or the pseudogene TRBV3-2) and TRBJ2-3; possible D gene TRBD1, 5 bases. The CDR3 has 14 amino acids. Germline lookup yields CDR1 LGHDT and CDR2 YNNKEL (reference sequence). V was clipped by 1 base and J by 5 bases, with 10 bases between them. This CDR3 reads CASSQVSGQDTQYF. For the CDR3, the DNA is TGTGCCAGCAGCCAAGTGTCAGGGCAAGATACGCAGTATTTT.

A single count supports this clone. The chain links TRBV3-1 (or the pseudogene TRBV3-2) to TRBJ2-3, with D perhaps TRBD2 (6 bases). In germline, CDR1 is LGHDT, CDR2 YNNKEL (reference sequence). The CDR3 extends over 17 amino acids. V was shortened by 4 bases and J by 6 bases, with 23 bases between the two germline ends. DNA for the CDR3: TGTGCCAGCAGCCCTAAGTATTCGAGGGCCGCGGGGGATACGCAGTATTTT. This gives the protein CASSPKYSRAAGDTQYF.

This clone was counted a few times. The CDR3 reads CASSRGVRSTDTQYF. The CDR3 region has the DNA TGCGCCAGCAGTCGGGGGGTGCGAAGCACAGATACGCAGTATTTT. The chain combines TRBV23-1 with TRBJ2-3, with D perhaps TRBD2 (6 bases). TRBV23-1 is designated an ORF whose function remains uncertain. V dropped 4 bases and J dropped 0 bases, with 11 bases sitting between them. CDR3 size: 15 residues.

The rearrangement links TRBV28 to TRBJ2-5; no firm D call. V lost 6 bases to trimming and J lost 3 bases, with 8 bases between them. This CDR3 spans 12 amino acids. In germline, CDR1 is MDHEN, CDR2 SYDVKM. Here the CDR3 reads CASSLTKETQYF. The CDR3 DNA is TGTGCCAGCAGCCTAACCAAAGAGACCCAGTACTTC.

The chain is built from TRBV10-3 and TRBJ1-1, with a tentative D call TRBD1 (6 bases). Germline V gene data show CDR1 as ENHRY and CDR2 as SYGVKD. The CDR3 is made up of 13 amino acids. The CDR3 protein is CAMGTGSKTEAFF. In nucleotides, the CDR3 is TGTGCTATGGGAACAGGGAGTAAGACTGAAGCTTTCTTT.

The chain carries TRBV6-1 and TRBJ2-1, with TRBD1 identical over 9 bases. The ends lost 5 bases at V and 5 bases at J; junction bases unmatched: 7. Germline CDR1 and CDR2: MNHNS and SASEGT. The CDR3 has 15 amino acids. The CDR3 sequence is CASSQGQGINNEQFF. Written as DNA, the CDR3 is TGTGCCAGCAGTCAAGGACAGGGGATCAACAATGAGCAGTTCTTC.